A single sample is the source of the 26 T cell receptor beta chains below, sequenced in a study of cytomegalovirus exposure and HLA in healthy donors. Both 60 Vbeta primers and 13 Jbeta primers went into the PCR. Clones were sequenced by immunoSEQ multiplex PCR, and TCRdb holds only the in-frame ones, with some missing. This table lists about 160,000 clones. Sequenced sample: PBMCs. These receptors were obtained from a woman aged 55 to 70 in good health and CMV-seronegative.

This chain connects TRBV28 to TRBJ2-5; tentative D call: TRBD2 (5 bases). Trimming stripped 4 bases from V and 2 bases from J, with 14 bases between. The germline CDR1 and CDR2 sequences are MDHEN and SYDVKM. CDR3 length: 15 amino acids. The CDR3 here is CASSSYPGGQETQYF. The CDR3 DNA follows: TGTGCCAGCAGTTCCTACCCAGGAGGTCAAGAGACCCAGTACTTC.

The chain's CDR3 is CASSSTGVGSNEKLFF. The CDR3 DNA follows: TGTGCCAGCAGCTCCACAGGGGTAGGGTCTAATGAAAAACTGTTTTTT. This chain uses TRBV13 with TRBJ1-4, with 7 bases identical to TRBD1. Germline loops: CDR1 PRHDT, CDR2 FYEKMQ (reference sequence). This CDR3 has 16 residues. Trimming took 4 bases from V and 3 from J; bases not matched to a gene: 8.

As for this clone: Since no conserved phenylalanine or tryptophan closes the CDR3, a read error is the likely cause. The DNA of the CDR3 is TGTGCCAGCAGTGAATTTGATAAGAAGACAGGGAAGTCTCTCGGTTCACCCCTCCACTCT. Its translation is CASSEFDKKTGKSLGSPLHS. The V gene is TRBV6-1, the J gene TRBJ1-6, with 7 positions matching TRBD1. This CDR3 region has 20 residues. The J segment lost 9 bases and the V segment lost 2 bases, leaving 22 bases of the junction unmatched. The germline CDR1 and CDR2 sequences are MNHNS and SASEGT.

The chain has TRBV19 and TRBJ2-4; 7 bases agree with TRBD1. The CDR3 is made up of 17 amino acids. V trimming: 6 bases; J trimming: 0 bases; junction bases outside the gene matches: 11. Germline CDR1 LNHDA, CDR2 SQIVND (reference sequence). CDR3 DNA: TGTGCCAGTAGGGGGACAGCCCAGACAAAAGCCAAAAACATTCAGTACTTC. Protein: CASRGTAQTKAKNIQYF.

This chain uses TRBV29-1 with TRBJ2-1; TRBD2 might be the D (6 bases). Trimming cost V 4 bases and J 13 bases, with 17 bases left between them. The CDR3 spans 12 residues. Germline loops: CDR1 SQVTM, CDR2 ANQGSEA. The CDR3 sequence is CSVVPRGNAQFF. For the CDR3, the DNA is TGCAGCGTTGTCCCTCGGGGGAACGCCCAGTTCTTC.

This chain links TRBV18 with TRBJ1-5; 7 bases fit TRBD1. J lost 2 bases, V lost 6 bases, and 13 bases had no gene match. Germline values: CDR1 KGHSH, CDR2 LQKENI. The CDR3 is made up of 17 amino acids. CDR3 DNA sequence: TGTGCCAGCTCCCCAACCCGTGGACAGGAACGCAATCAGCCCCAGCATTTT. The encoded protein is CASSPTRGQERNQPQHF.

The chain uses TRBV25-1 and TRBJ2-5, with TRBD2 matching 7 bases. The CDR3 runs to 13 residues. V trimming: 5 bases; J trimming: 4 bases; junction bases outside the gene matches: 4. Germline V gene sequence: CDR1 MGHDK, CDR2 SYGVNS. CDR3 coding DNA: TGTGCCAGCAGTCGAGTAGCGGGAGAGACCCAGTACTTC. It encodes CASSRVAGETQYF. Drawing the rest from reference TRBV25-1 and TRBJ2-5, the complete variable domain is EADIYQTPRYLVIGTGKKITLECSQTMGHDKMYWYQQDPGMELHLIHYSYGVNSTEKGDLSSESTVSRIRTEHFPLTLESARPSHTSQYLCASSRVAGETQYFGPGTRLLVL.

The gene calls are TRBV27 and TRBJ2-7; 7 bases are a match to TRBD1. Germline CDR1 and CDR2: MNHEY and SMNVEV (reference sequence). V gave up 9 bases and J gave up 3 bases; unmatched junction bases: 14. There are 15 residues in the CDR3. CDR3 sequence reads: CASSGQTLGNYEQYF. Written as DNA, the CDR3 is TGTGCCAGTTCGGGACAGACCCTAGGAAACTACGAGCAGTACTTC.

The V and J genes are TRBV6-4 and TRBJ1-4; D remains unclear. CDR1 MRHNA and CDR2 SNTAGT come from the germline V gene. Trimming shortened V by 10 bases and J by 1 base, and 13 bases separated the two germline ends. The CDR3 length is 14 residues. CDR3 region: CATPPGRTNEKLFF. The DNA of the CDR3 is TGTGCCACCCCACCCGGGAGAACTAATGAAAAACTGTTTTTT.

The chain carries TRBV7-3 and TRBJ2-2, with a weak D call TRBD1 (6 bases). The CDR3 length is 14 residues. CDR1 and CDR2 (germline): SGHTA, FQGTGA. V lost 3 bases and J 5 bases, leaving 10 bases between the germline ends. This CDR3 is CASSFNTGTGELFF. CDR3 DNA sequence: TGTGCCAGCAGCTTCAATACAGGGACCGGGGAGCTGTTTTTT.

The gene calls are TRBV6-1 and TRBJ1-5; 8 bases agree with TRBD1. V gave up 1 base and J gave up 4 bases; unmatched junction bases: 6. CDR1 is MNHNS, CDR2 SASEGT, per germline. This CDR3 has 16 amino acids. CDR3 nucleotides: TGTGCCAGCAGTGAAGGGACAGGGTCCCCTAATCAGCCCCAGCATTTT. It codes for CASSEGTGSPNQPQHF.

The chain couples TRBV6-1 to TRBJ1-5; D is possibly TRBD1 (6 bases). Germline CDR1 MNHNS, CDR2 SASEGT. V was shortened by 4 bases and J by 6 bases, with 10 bases between the two germline ends. The CDR3 length is 13 residues. The DNA for the CDR3 is TGTGCCAGCAGTGGGGGGCGCGGTCAGCCCCAGCATTTT. Residues: CASSGGRGQPQHF.

The V and J genes are TRBV4-3 and TRBJ2-3; possible D gene TRBD2, 7 bases. Per the germline V gene, CDR1 is LGHNA and CDR2 is YSLEER. The CDR3 loop spans 15 amino acids. V shed 4 bases and J shed 4 bases, with 15 bases lying between them. CDR3 DNA sequence: TGCGCCAGCAGCCGCAAGGGGGGGGCTGCAGATACGCAGTATTTT. The encoded protein is CASSRKGGAADTQYF.

The V and J genes are TRBV6-5 and TRBJ2-1; TRBD1 is a possible D gene (5 bases). This CDR3 is 15 amino acids long. Germline loops: CDR1 MNHEY, CDR2 SVGAGI. V was shortened by 2 bases and J by 2 bases, with 10 bases between the two germline ends. CDR3 in amino acids: CASSYVRVPYNEQFF. In DNA, the CDR3 is TGTGCCAGCAGTTACGTCAGGGTGCCCTACAATGAGCAGTTCTTC.

The chain recombines TRBV5-1 with TRBJ1-2; weak D call: TRBD1 (6 bases). V lost 0 bases and J 7 bases, leaving 16 bases between the germline ends. The CDR3 covers 15 residues. Germline V gene lookup returns CDR1 SGHRS and CDR2 YFSETQ. Here the CDR3 reads CASSLGSGAQGGYTF. CDR3 coding DNA: TGCGCCAGCAGCTTGGGCTCAGGGGCACAGGGTGGCTACACCTTC. Supplemented by reference TRBV5-1 and TRBJ1-2, the full variable domain reads KAGVTQTPRYLIKTRGQQVTLSCSPISGHRSVSWYQQTPGQGLQFLFEYFSETQRNKGNFPGRFSGRQFSNSRSEMNVSTLELGDSALYLCASSLGSGAQGGYTFGSGTRLTVV.

J is TRBJ1-1 and V is TRBV6-5; 7 nucleotides match TRBD1. V dropped 2 bases and J dropped 0; count of bases not matched to a gene: 3. This CDR3 spans 15 amino acids. Germline CDR1 and CDR2: MNHEY and SVGAGI. CDR3 region: CASSYGTALNTEAFF. The CDR3 DNA reads as TGTGCCAGCAGTTACGGGACAGCCCTGAACACTGAAGCTTTCTTT.

The chain has TRBV7-2 and TRBJ2-2; TRBD2 agrees at 11 bases. CDR1 and CDR2 from the germline V gene are SGHTA and FQGNSA. There are 16 residues in the CDR3. The ends lost 1 base at V and 5 bases at J; junction bases unmatched: 3. The CDR3 is CASSLVVAGGTGELFF. In DNA form, the CDR3 reads TGTGCCAGCAGCTTAGTCGTAGCGGGGGGGACCGGGGAGCTGTTTTTT.

The V gene is TRBV6-6, the J gene TRBJ2-5; D unresolved. The CDR3 covers 14 residues. V lost 2 bases, J lost 3 bases, and 10 bases lay in between. Germline V lookup: CDR1 MNHNY, CDR2 SVGAGI (reference sequence). Written as DNA, the CDR3 is TGTGCCAGCAGTTACCCCCCAGAAGAAGAGACCCAGTACTTC. This codes for CASSYPPEEETQYF.

The gene calls are TRBV7-3 and TRBJ1-2; 7 nucleotides agree with TRBD1. J was trimmed by 7 bases and V by 2 bases; bases with no gene match: 13. CDR3 length: 16 residues. Germline CDR1 is SGHTA and CDR2 is FQGTGA. CDR3 loop: CASSLEPIGAGGGYTF. Here the CDR3 DNA reads TGTGCCAGCAGCTTAGAGCCGATTGGGGCAGGGGGTGGCTACACCTTC.

The gene calls are TRBV19 and TRBJ2-2, with 8 bases aligning to TRBD1. The V segment lost 1 base and the J segment 6 bases; nucleotides outside the gene matches: 7. The germline gives CDR1 LNHDA, CDR2 SQIVND (reference sequence). The CDR3 is made up of 16 amino acids. The CDR3 DNA sequence: TGTGCCAGTAGTATAGTAAAGGCAGGGGGCCCCGGGGAGCTGTTTTTT. Its protein product is CASSIVKAGGPGELFF.

The gene calls are TRBV15 and TRBJ1-4; D is unclear. V was pared by 3 bases and J by 7 bases, with 9 bases between. Germline-derived CDR1 and CDR2 are LNHNV and YYDKDF (reference sequence). This CDR3 is built from 13 residues. The CDR3 bases are TGTGCCACCAGCAGGATGAGTGGTGAAAAACTGTTTTTT. Translation gives CATSRMSGEKLFF. Full variable domain (missing parts from reference TRBV15 and TRBJ1-4): DAMVIQNPRYQVTQFGKPVTLSCSQTLNHNVMYWYQQKSSQAPKLLFHYYDKDFNNEADTPDNFQSRRPNTSFCFLDIRSPGLGDTAMYLCATSRMSGEKLFFGSGTQLSVL.

The chain uses TRBV4-1 and TRBJ2-2, with 8 positions matching TRBD2. This CDR3 has 17 residues. The J segment lost 6 bases and the V segment lost 0 bases, leaving 9 bases of the junction unmatched. From germline, CDR1 is MGHRA and CDR2 YSYEKL. CDR3 in amino acids: CASSQDREGWGSGELFF. The CDR3 nucleotides are TGCGCCAGCAGCCAAGATCGGGAGGGGTGGGGGTCCGGGGAGCTGTTTTTT.

This chain uses TRBV5-4 with TRBJ1-2; D is possibly TRBD1 (6 bases). CDR3 length: 15 residues. Germline CDR1 SGHNT, CDR2 YYREEE (reference sequence). V was trimmed by 3 bases and J by 4 bases, leaving 16 bases between them. The DNA for the CDR3 is TGTGCCAGCAGCTCCCCGGGGGGGCGCGGCTATGGCTACACCTTC. It translates to CASSSPGGRGYGYTF.

V is TRBV19 and J is TRBJ2-2, with D possibly being TRBD2 (6 bases). Trimming left V 3 bases short and J 5 bases short, with 13 bases between. The CDR3 is 15 residues long. Germline CDR1 LNHDA, CDR2 SQIVND (reference sequence). DNA of the CDR3: TGTGCCAGTAGTATTAGAGCGGGTGGGACCGGGGAGCTGTTTTTT. Its translation: CASSIRAGGTGELFF.

The chain has TRBV7-9 and TRBJ1-2; possible D gene TRBD1, 6 bases. CDR1 SEHNR and CDR2 FQNEAQ come from the germline V gene (reference sequence). The CDR3 is 13 amino acids. V gave up 5 bases and J gave up 5 bases, with 12 bases separating them. The CDR3 loop is CASSQDSLYGYTF. The CDR3 DNA sequence: TGTGCCAGCAGCCAGGACAGCTTATATGGCTACACCTTC. Full variable domain (rest looked up from reference TRBV7-9 and TRBJ1-2): DTGVSQNPRHKITKRGQNVTFRCDPISEHNRLYWYRQTLGQGPEFLTYFQNEAQLEKSRLLSDRFSAERPKGSFSTLEIQRTEQGDSAMYLCASSQDSLYGYTFGSGTRLTVV.

The chain joins TRBV7-9 to TRBJ1-2; 10 bases match TRBD1. This CDR3 has 19 amino acids. V lost 5 bases, J lost 3 bases, and 18 bases stayed unmatched. Germline V gives CDR1 SEHNR, CDR2 FQNEAQ (reference sequence). The CDR3 sequence is CASSLGVRDRGRWDYGYTF. The CDR3 coding sequence is TGTGCCAGCAGCCTCGGGGTCCGGGACAGGGGAAGGTGGGACTATGGCTACACCTTC. Based on the CDR3 plus reference TRBV7-9 and TRBJ1-2, the full variable domain is DTGVSQNPRHKITKRGQNVTFRCDPISEHNRLYWYRQTLGQGPEFLTYFQNEAQLEKSRLLSDRFSAERPKGSFSTLEIQRTEQGDSAMYLCASSLGVRDRGRWDYGYTFGSGTRLTVV.